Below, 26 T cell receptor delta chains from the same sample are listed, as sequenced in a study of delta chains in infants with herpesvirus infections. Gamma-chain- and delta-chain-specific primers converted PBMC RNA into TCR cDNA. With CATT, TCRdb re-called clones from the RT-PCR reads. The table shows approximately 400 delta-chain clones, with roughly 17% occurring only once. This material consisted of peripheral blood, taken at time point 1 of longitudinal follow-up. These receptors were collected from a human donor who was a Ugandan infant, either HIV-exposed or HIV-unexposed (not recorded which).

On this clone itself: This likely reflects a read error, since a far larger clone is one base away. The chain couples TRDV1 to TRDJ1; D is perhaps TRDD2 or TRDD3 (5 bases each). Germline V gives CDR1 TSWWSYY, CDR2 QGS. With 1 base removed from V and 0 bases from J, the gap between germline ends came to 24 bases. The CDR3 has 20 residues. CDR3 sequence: CALGEQSLQGRYPYTDKLIF. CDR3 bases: TGTGCTCTTGGGGAACAAAGCCTACAAGGGAGATACCCGTACACCGATAAACTCATCTTT.

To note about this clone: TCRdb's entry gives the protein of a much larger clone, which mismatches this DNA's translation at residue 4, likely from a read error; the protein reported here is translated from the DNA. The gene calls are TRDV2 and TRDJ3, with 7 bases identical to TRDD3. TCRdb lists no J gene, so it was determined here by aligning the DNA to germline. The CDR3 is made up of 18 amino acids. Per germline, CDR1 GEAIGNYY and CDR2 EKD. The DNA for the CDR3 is TGTGCCTGTCACACCGGGGGGATGAGCTCCTGGGACACCCGACAGATGTTTTTC. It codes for CACHTGGMSSWDTRQMFF.

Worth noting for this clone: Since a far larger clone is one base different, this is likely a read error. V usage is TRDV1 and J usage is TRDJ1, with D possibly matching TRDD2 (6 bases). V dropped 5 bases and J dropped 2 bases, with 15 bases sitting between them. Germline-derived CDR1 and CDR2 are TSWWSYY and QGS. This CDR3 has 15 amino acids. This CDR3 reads CALGKRSYITDKLIF. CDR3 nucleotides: TGTGCTCTTGGGAAACGATCCTACATTACCGATAAACTCATCTTT.

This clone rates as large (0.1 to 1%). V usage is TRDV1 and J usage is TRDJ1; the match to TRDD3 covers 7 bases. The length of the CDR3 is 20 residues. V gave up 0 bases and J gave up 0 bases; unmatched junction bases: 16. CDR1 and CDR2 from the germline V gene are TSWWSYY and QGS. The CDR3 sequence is CALGELLLLPTGDYTDKLIF. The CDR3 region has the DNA TGTGCTCTTGGGGAACTCCTATTACTACCAACTGGGGATTACACCGATAAACTCATCTTT.

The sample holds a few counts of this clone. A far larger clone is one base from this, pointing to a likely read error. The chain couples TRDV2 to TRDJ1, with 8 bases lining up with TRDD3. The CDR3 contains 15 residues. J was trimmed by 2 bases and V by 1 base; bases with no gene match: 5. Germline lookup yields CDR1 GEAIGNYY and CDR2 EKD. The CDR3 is CACDTGYAETDKLIF. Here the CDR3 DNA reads TGTGCCTGTGACACGGGATACGCTGAGACCGATAAACTCATCTTT.

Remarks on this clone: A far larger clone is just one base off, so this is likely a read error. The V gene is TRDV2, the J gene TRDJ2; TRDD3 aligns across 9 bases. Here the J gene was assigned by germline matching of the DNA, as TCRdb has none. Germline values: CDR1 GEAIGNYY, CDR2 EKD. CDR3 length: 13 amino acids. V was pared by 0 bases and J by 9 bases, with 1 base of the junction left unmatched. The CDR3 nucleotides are TGTGCCTGTGACACCTGGGGGATATCACAACTCTTCTTT. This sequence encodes CACDTWGISQLFF.

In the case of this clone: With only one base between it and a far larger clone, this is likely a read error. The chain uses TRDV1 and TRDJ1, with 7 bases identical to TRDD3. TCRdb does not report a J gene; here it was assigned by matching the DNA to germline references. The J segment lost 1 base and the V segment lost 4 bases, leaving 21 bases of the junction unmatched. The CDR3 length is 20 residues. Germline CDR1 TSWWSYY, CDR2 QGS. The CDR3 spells CALGGSLYWGPLVSTDKLIF. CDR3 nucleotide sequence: TGTGCTCTTGGGGGCTCCCTGTACTGGGGACCTTTGGTGAGCACCGATAAACTCATCTTT.

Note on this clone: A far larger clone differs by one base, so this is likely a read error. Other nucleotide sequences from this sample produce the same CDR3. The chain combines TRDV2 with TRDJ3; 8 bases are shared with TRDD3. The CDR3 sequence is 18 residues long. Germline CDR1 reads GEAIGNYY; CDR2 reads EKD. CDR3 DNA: TGTGCCTGTGACAGACCTGGGGGACCCCGCTGGGACACCAGACAGATGTTTTTC. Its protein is CACDRPGGPRWDTRQMFF.

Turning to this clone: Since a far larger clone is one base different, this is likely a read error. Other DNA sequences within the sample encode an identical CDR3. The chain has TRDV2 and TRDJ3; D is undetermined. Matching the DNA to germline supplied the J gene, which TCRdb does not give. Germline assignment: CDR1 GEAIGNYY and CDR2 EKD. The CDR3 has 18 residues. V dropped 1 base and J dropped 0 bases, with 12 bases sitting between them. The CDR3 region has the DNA TGTGCCTGTGACACTGTTTCTGTCAGCTCCTGGGACACCCGACAGATGTTTTTC. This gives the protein CACDTVSVSSWDTRQMFF.

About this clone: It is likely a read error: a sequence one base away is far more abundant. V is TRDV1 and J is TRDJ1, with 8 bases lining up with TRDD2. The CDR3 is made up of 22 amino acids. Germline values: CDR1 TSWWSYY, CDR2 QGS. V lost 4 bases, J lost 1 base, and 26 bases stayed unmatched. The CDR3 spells CALGGPLGNLPIVLETTDKLIF. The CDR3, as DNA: TGTGCTCTTGGGGGGCCCCTCGGAAACCTTCCTATTGTACTGGAGACCACCGATAAACTCATCTTT.

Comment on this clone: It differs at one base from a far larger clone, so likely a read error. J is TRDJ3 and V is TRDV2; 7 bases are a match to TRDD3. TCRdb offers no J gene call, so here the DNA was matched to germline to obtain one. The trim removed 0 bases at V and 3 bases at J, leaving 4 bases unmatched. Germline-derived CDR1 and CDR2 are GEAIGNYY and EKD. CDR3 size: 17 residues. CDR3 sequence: CACDTWGSFWDTRQMFF. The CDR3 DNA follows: TGTGCCTGTGACACCTGGGGGAGCTTCTGGGACACCCGACAGATGTTTTTC.

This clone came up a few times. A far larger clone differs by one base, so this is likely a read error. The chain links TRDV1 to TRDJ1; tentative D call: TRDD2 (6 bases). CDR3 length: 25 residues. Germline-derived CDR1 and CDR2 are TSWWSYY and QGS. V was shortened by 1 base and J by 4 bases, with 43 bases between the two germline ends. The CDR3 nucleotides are TGTGCTCTTGGGGAACAAAATGTCCTTCCGTACCACAAACCTGGGCCTGTCAATCCGATCGATAAACTCATCTTT. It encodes CALGEQNVLPYHKPGPVNPIDKLIF.

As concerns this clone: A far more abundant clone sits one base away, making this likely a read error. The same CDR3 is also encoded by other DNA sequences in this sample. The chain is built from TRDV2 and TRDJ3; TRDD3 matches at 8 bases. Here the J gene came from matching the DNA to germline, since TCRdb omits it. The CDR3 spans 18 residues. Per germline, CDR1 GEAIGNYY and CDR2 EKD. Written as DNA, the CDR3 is TGTGCCTGTGACGGATGGCTGGGGGACTCCTGGGATACCCGACAGATGTTTTTC. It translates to CACDGWLGDSWDTRQMFF.

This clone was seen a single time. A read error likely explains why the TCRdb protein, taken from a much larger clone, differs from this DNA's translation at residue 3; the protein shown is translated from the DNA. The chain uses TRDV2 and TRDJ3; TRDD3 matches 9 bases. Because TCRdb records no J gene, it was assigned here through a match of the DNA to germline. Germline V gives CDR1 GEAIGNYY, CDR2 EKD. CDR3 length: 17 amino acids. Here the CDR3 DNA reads TGTGCCCGTGACAGTACTGGGGGATCCTGGGACACCCGACAGATGTTTTTC. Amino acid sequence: CARDSTGGSWDTRQMFF.

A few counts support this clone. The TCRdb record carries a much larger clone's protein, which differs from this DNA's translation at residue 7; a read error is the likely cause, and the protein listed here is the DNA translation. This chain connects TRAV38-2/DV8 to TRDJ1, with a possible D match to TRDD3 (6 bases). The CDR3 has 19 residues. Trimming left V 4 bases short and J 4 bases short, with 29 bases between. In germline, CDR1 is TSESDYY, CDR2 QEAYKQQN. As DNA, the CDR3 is TGTGCTTATAGGCCGAATTACCAACGCGTACTGGGCACGAGCGATAAACTCATCTTT. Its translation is CAYRPNYQRVLGTSDKLIF.

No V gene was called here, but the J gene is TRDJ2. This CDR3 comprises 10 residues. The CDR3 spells CSALTAQLFF. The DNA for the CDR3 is TGTAGTGCTTTGACAGCACAACTCTTCTTT.

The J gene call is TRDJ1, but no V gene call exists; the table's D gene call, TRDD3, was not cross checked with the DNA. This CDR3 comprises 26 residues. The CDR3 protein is CAIGEPTTSKDKFLLILGDKADKLIF. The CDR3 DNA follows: TGTGCTATTGGGGAACCGACAACCTCCAAAGATAAATTCCTACTTATCCTGGGGGACAAGGCCGATAAACTCATCTTT.

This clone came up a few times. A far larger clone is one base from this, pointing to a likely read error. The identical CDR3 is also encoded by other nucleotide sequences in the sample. The CDR3 bases are TGTGCCTGTGACAGGCCTGGGGGACCCCGCTGGGACACCCGACAGATGTTTTTC. This codes for CACDRPGGPRWDTRQMFF. The V call is TRDV2, the J call TRDJ3; 8 bases fit TRDD3. J gave up 3 bases and V 2 bases, and 8 bases lay outside the gene matches. Per the germline V gene, CDR1 is GEAIGNYY and CDR2 is EKD. The CDR3 totals 18 residues.

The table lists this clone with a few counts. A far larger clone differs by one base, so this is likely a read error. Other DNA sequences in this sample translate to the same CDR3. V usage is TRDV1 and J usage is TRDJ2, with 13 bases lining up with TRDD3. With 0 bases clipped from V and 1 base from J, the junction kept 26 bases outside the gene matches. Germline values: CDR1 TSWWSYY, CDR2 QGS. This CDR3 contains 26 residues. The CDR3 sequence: CALGELLLPIPTGGYGGRCLTAQLFF. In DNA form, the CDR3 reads TGTGCTCTTGGGGAACTCCTCCTTCCTATCCCTACTGGGGGATACGGAGGGAGGTGTTTGACAGCACAACTCTTCTTT.

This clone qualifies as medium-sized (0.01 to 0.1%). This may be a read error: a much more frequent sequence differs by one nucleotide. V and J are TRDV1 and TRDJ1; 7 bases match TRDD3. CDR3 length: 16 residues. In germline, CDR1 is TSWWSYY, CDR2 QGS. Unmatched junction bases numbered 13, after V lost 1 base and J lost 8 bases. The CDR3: CALGEPPRGDAWKLIF. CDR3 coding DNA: TGTGCTCTTGGGGAACCCCCCAGGGGGGATGCCTGGAAACTCATCTTT.

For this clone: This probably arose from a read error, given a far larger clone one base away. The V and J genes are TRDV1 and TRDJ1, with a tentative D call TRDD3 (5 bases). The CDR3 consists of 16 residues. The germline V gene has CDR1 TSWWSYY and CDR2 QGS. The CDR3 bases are TGTGCTCTTGGGGAGCTACTGGACTCGTACACCGATAAACCCATCTTT. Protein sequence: CALGELLDSYTDKPIF.

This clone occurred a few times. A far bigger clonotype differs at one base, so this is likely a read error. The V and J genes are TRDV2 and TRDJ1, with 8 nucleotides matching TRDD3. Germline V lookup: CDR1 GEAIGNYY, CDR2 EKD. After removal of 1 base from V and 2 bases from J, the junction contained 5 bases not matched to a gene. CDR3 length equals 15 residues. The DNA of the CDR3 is TGTGCCTGTGACACGGGATACGCTGTGACCGATAAACTCATCTTT. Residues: CACDTGYAVTDKLIF.

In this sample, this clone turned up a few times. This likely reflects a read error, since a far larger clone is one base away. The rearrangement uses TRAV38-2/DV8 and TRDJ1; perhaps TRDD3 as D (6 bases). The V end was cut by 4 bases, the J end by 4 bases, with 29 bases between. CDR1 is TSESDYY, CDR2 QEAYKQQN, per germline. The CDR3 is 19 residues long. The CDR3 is CAYRPNSQRALGTSDKLIF. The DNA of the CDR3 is TGTGCTTATAGGCCGAATTCCCAACGCGCACTGGGCACGAGCGATAAACTCATCTTT.

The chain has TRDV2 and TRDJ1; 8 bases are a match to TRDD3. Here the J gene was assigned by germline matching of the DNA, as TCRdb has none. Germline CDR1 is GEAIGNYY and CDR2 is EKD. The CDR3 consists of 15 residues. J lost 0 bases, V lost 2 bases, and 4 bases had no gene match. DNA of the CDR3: TGTGCCTGTGACATGCTGGGGGACTACACCGATAAACTCATCTTT. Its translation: CACDMLGDYTDKLIF.

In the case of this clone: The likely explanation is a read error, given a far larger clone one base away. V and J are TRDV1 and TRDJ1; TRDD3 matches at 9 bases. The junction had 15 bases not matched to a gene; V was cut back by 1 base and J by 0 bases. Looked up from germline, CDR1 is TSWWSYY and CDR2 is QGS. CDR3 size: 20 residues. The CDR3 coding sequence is TGTGCTCTTGGGGAACAAAGCATACAAGGGGGATACCCGTACACCGATAAACTCATCTTT. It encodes CALGEQSIQGGYPYTDKLIF.

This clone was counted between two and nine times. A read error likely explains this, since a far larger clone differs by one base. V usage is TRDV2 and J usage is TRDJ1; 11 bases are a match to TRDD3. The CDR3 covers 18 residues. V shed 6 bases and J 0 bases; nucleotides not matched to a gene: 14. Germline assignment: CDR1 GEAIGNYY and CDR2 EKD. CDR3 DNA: TGTGCCTGTATCCCCTCTTGGGGGATACGCGACAACACCGATAAACTCATCTTT. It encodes CACIPSWGIRDNTDKLIF.